A selection of T cell receptor beta chains follows, all from one sample in a study of T-cell reconstitution after alpha-beta-depleted transplantation in children. TCRdb recomputed calls from the PCR reads with MiXCR, one row per CDR3 protein. This table holds a few hundred thousand distinct CDR3 sequences, roughly 25% found once. Source: PBMCs, taken before TCRalphabeta/CD19-depleted stem cell transplant. All receptors come from a girl aged 2 to 10 with Fanconi anemia, due to receive a stem cell transplant. Each CDR3 is given with its conserved first and last residue. The D gene is left open where the match is weak. The listing skips clone size in some rows; elsewhere it reads once, few, many or a size class.

cdr3_aa,cdr3_nt,v_call,clone_size,j_call,d_call
CASSLESGREAYEQYF,TGTGCCAGCAGCTTGGAATCTGGGCGAGAGGCCTACGAGCAGTACTTC,TRBV5-6,few,TRBJ2-7,-
CSAIGQGRSYEQYF,TGCAGTGCTATCGGACAGGGTAGATCCTACGAGCAGTACTTC,TRBV20-1,few,TRBJ2-7,TRBD1
CASRPGTSGAYNEQFF,TGCGCCAGCAGACCAGGGACTAGCGGAGCCTACAATGAGCAGTTCTTC,TRBV5-1,-,TRBJ2-1,TRBD2
CSARVTGETQYF,TGCAGTGCTAGAGTGACAGGGGAGACCCAGTACTTC,TRBV20-1,-,TRBJ2-5,TRBD1
CSVDGGAQETQYF,TGCAGCGTTGACGGGGGGGCACAAGAGACCCAGTACTTC,TRBV29-1,many,TRBJ2-5,TRBD2
CASSNLNTGELFF,TGTGCCAGCAGTAACCTCAACACCGGGGAGCTGTTTTTT,TRBV6-2/TRBV6-3,-,TRBJ2-2,-
CASVGTGGFDEKLFF,TGTGCCAGCGTCGGGACAGGGGGATTTGATGAAAAACTGTTTTTT,TRBV21-1,-,TRBJ1-4,-
CSARDYNSNQPQHF,TGCAGTGCTAGAGATTACAATAGCAATCAGCCCCAGCATTTT,TRBV20-1,many,TRBJ1-5,-
CSVASGGWYNEQFF,TGCAGCGTTGCTAGCGGGGGATGGTACAATGAGCAGTTCTTC,TRBV29-1,many,TRBJ2-1,TRBD2
CASSYDSDYEQYF,TGCGCCAGCAGCTACGACTCGGACTACGAGCAGTACTTC,TRBV5-1,-,TRBJ2-7,-
CASSLRRWNTGELFF,TGTGCCAGCAGCTTGAGACGGTGGAACACCGGGGAGCTGTTTTTT,TRBV7-3,few,TRBJ2-2,-
CASSARTGSLEQYF,TGCGCCAGCAGCGCGAGGACAGGGTCCCTCGAGCAGTACTTC,TRBV4-1,-,TRBJ2-7,TRBD1